The next 9 T cell receptor beta chains were all read from a single sample in a study of shared clonotypes between healthy human individuals. TCRdb's table, derived via immunoSEQ multiplex PCR, lists solely in-frame clones and lacks some. The table includes about 2.1 million clones, just under 95% detected once. Terminally differentiated effector memory CD45RA+ cells were left out of the naive CD8 fraction, which was CD45RO-negative and positively selected for CCR7. Sequencing used naive CD8+ T cells from PBMCs. These receptor sequences come from a man between 18 and 35 years old in good health. Some clones in this sample may be carry-over from other donors' samples.

V and J are TRBV6-1 and TRBJ2-1, with D tentatively TRBD1 (5 bases). The germline CDR1 and CDR2 sequences are MNHNS and SASEGT. This CDR3 spans 14 amino acids. Trimming stripped 3 bases from V and 5 bases from J, with 11 bases between. The CDR3 loop reads CASSEQGTHNEQFF. In DNA, the CDR3 is TGTGCCAGCAGTGAGCAGGGTACCCACAATGAGCAGTTCTTC.

The chain uses TRBV10-3 and TRBJ1-3; D is unclear. The germline V gene has CDR1 ENHRY and CDR2 SYGVKD. This CDR3 spans 15 amino acids. V shed 8 bases and J shed 3 bases, with 17 bases lying between them. This CDR3 is CAISVTVGYGNTIYF. The CDR3 DNA reads as TGTGCCATCTCCGTAACGGTCGGGTATGGAAACACCATATATTTT.

A remark on this clone: Other DNA sequences in this sample translate to the same CDR3. CDR3: CASSLRGSYEQYF. The CDR3 bases are TGTGCCAGCAGTTTAAGGGGTTCCTACGAGCAGTACTTC. The chain is built from TRBV6-5 and TRBJ2-7; possibly TRBD1 for D (5 bases). The germline V gene encodes CDR1 MNHEY and CDR2 SVGAGI. The CDR3 extends over 13 amino acids. Trimming took 4 bases from V and 1 from J, leaving 8 bases between them.

The genes are TRBV28 and TRBJ2-7; 7 bases align to TRBD1. The germline V gene encodes CDR1 MDHEN and CDR2 SYDVKM. This CDR3 is 14 amino acids long. With 5 bases clipped from V and 2 bases from J, the junction kept 6 bases outside the gene matches. CDR3 coding DNA: TGTGCCAGCAGTGTCACGACAGGGCCCTACGAGCAGTACTTC. Its translation: CASSVTTGPYEQYF.

The gene calls are TRBV6-5 and TRBJ2-7, with 8 positions matching TRBD2. V was pared by 5 bases and J by 0 bases, with 3 bases of the junction left unmatched. This CDR3 contains 14 residues. Germline CDR1 MNHEY, CDR2 SVGAGI. The DNA for the CDR3 is TGTGCCAGCAGTACTAGCGGTAGCTCCTACGAGCAGTACTTC. Protein sequence: CASSTSGSSYEQYF.

The J gene is TRBJ2-7, the V gene TRBV7-6; tentatively, D is TRBD1 (6 bases). Looked up from germline, CDR1 is SGHVS and CDR2 is FNYEAQ. V was pared by 3 bases and J by 2 bases, with 8 bases between. The CDR3 contains 13 residues. The CDR3 bases are TGTGCCAGCAGCTTGGGGGCCCCCTACGAGCAGTACTTC. It translates to CASSLGAPYEQYF.

The V and J genes are TRBV7-8 and TRBJ1-1; 7 nucleotides line up with TRBD1. Germline V gene lookup returns CDR1 SGHVS and CDR2 FQNEAQ. The V gene end was trimmed by 2 bases and the J gene end by 4 bases; junction bases not matched to a gene: 10. The CDR3 runs 16 residues. CDR3 coding DNA: TGTGCCAGCAGCTTACGGGCTGGTCAGGGGGGCACTGAAGCTTTCTTT. It is translated as CASSLRAGQGGTEAFF. The full variable domain, in which reference TRBV7-8 and TRBJ1-1 provide the parts outside the CDR3, is GAGVSQSPRYKVAKRGQDVALRCDPISGHVSLFWYQQALGQGPEFLTYFQNEAQLDKSGLPSDRFFAERPEGSVSTLKIQRTQQEDSAVYLCASSLRAGQGGTEAFFGQGTRLTVV.

The CDR3 sequence is CASSPLTGSNQPQHF. Written as DNA, the CDR3 is TGCGCCAGCAGCCCACTTACAGGGTCCAATCAGCCCCAGCATTTT. The rearrangement joins TRBV4-3 to TRBJ1-5; D is possibly TRBD1 (6 bases). The length of the CDR3 is 15 residues. The V and J ends lost 4 bases and 3 bases respectively, with 13 bases between them. Germline lookup yields CDR1 LGHNA and CDR2 YSLEER.

The chain employs TRBV4-3 and TRBJ2-2; the match to TRBD1 covers 7 bases. Germline lookup yields CDR1 LGHNA and CDR2 YSLEER. The J segment lost 3 bases and the V segment lost 4 bases, leaving 5 bases of the junction unmatched. The CDR3 spans 15 residues. The CDR3 region has the DNA TGCGCCAGCAGCCGGACAGGCGGATACACCGGGGAGCTGTTTTTT. Its translation is CASSRTGGYTGELFF.